These T cell receptor beta chains were read from a single sample in a study of T cells in narcolepsy. Profiling relied on immunoSEQ multiplex PCR, and the TCRdb table lists in-frame clones only, not all of them. Among 25,000 to 35,000 clones listed, 65% to 90% were seen once. Sequenced input: CD45RA- memory CD4+ T cells from PBMCs. Receptor source: a human donor with narcolepsy. Each CDR3 is given with its conserved first and last residue. Fields, in order: D gene, J gene, clone size, V gene, CDR3 DNA, CDR3 protein. The D gene is left open where the match is weak. Only some rows state a clone size, as once, few, many or a class for expanded clones.

TRBD1,TRBJ1-4,once,TRBV28,TGTGCCAGCAGTTTAGACAGGGGTACTGAAAAACTGTTTTTT,CASSLDRGTEKLFF
TRBD1,TRBJ1-5,-,TRBV15,TGTGCCACCAGCAGCGGTCGTCAGGGGGCGGGTCAGCCCCAGCATTTT,CATSSGRQGAGQPQHF
-,TRBJ2-7,-,TRBV27,TGTGCCAGCAGTTTTTACGTGGGACAAATCTACGAGCAGTACTTC,CASSFYVGQIYEQYF
-,TRBJ2-7,-,TRBV28,TGTGCCAGCAGTTTGGGAAGATCTTACGAGCAGTACTTC,CASSLGRSYEQYF
-,TRBJ1-4,-,TRBV11-2,TGTGCCAGCAGCTTAGATTTGGGCAGGAGCCCCCGAAAACTGTTTTTT,CASSLDLGRSPRKLFF
-,TRBJ1-5,-,TRBV28,TGTGCCAGCAGAGACAGGCCTCGGAATCAGCCCCAGCATTTT,CASRDRPRNQPQHF
-,TRBJ1-4,-,TRBV5-1,TGCGCCAGCAGCTTGTCCCTCGGGGGTAGCGCTAATGAAAAACTGTTTTTT,CASSLSLGGSANEKLFF
TRBD1,TRBJ1-2,-,TRBV7-9,TGTGCCAGCAGCTTAGGGGCGGGAGACAGGGGAGATGGCTACACCTTC,CASSLGAGDRGDGYTF
TRBD1,TRBJ1-3,-,TRBV9,TGTGCCAGCAGCGCAGTCGACACAGGGGCCCCTGGAAACACCATATATTTT,CASSAVDTGAPGNTIYF
TRBD1,TRBJ2-2,-,TRBV9,TGTGCCAGCAGCTCCCGGGACAGGGGAATCACCGGGGAGCTGTTTTTT,CASSSRDRGITGELFF
-,TRBJ2-2,-,TRBV2,TGTGCCAGCAGCCTTTCCGGGGAGCTGTTTTTT,CASSLSGELFF
TRBD2,TRBJ2-1,once,TRBV11-2,TGTGCCAGCAGCTTAATTTTGACTAGCGGGGGTAATGAGCAGTTCTTC,CASSLILTSGGNEQFF
-,TRBJ2-1,-,TRBV7-9,TGTGCCACCGGCTTAAAAACTGAGCAGTTCTTC,CATGLKTEQFF
TRBD1,TRBJ2-1,-,TRBV30,TGTGCCTTGGGACAGGGAGCCTATGAGCAGTTCTTC,CALGQGAYEQFF
-,TRBJ1-2,-,TRBV5-1,TGCGCCAGCAGCGCTGACCGCCCTTCGGGTGGCTACACCTTC,CASSADRPSGGYTF
TRBD1,TRBJ2-7,-,TRBV6-1,TGTGCCAGCAGTTTGTCCGGGACAGGGTACTACGAGCAGTACTTC,CASSLSGTGYYEQYF
-,TRBJ1-1,once,TRBV6-1,TGTGCCAGCAGTCCGAACACTGAAGCTTTCTTT,CASSPNTEAFF
TRBD2,TRBJ2-3,-,TRBV19,TGTGCCAGTAGTGTGAGCGGGGGGGCAGATACGCAGTATTTT,CASSVSGGADTQYF
-,TRBJ1-1,few,TRBV7-2,TGTGCCAGCAGCACTCCTCCCGGGACCCAAGCTTTCTTT,CASSTPPGTQAFF
-,TRBJ2-1,-,TRBV5-1,TGCGCCAGCAGCATTGGGGCGAGCTCCTACAATGAGCAGTTCTTC,CASSIGASSYNEQFF
-,TRBJ2-7,-,TRBV6-1,TGTGCCAGCAGTGAACTTGTTTCCGGACTACAGAAAGCCTACGAGCAGTACTTC,CASSELVSGLQKAYEQYF
TRBD2,TRBJ2-3,-,TRBV7-9,TGTGCCAGCAGCCCTATACTAGCGGGAACAGATACGCAGTATTTT,CASSPILAGTDTQYF
TRBD2,TRBJ2-7,-,TRBV2,TGTGCCAGCAGTGATTCGGGAGGGCCGTTCGAGCAGTACTTC,CASSDSGGPFEQYF
-,TRBJ1-1,-,TRBV2,TGTGCCAGCCAACGGACGCCTGGGGCTGAAGCTTTCTTT,CASQRTPGAEAFF
TRBD2,TRBJ2-1,few,TRBV5-1,TGCGCCAGCAGCATCGATGGGACTAGCGGGGGGGCTCTCTACAATGAGCAGTTCTTC,CASSIDGTSGGALYNEQFF
-,TRBJ2-5,-,TRBV29-1,TGCAGCGTTGAAGATAATCGGGGAGCAGAGACCCAGTACTTC,CSVEDNRGAETQYF
-,TRBJ1-6,-,TRBV25-1,TGTGCCAGCACGGGGCAGGGGTATAATTCACCCCTCCACTTT,CASTGQGYNSPLHF
-,TRBJ1-2,-,TRBV5-5,TGTGCCAGCAGCTTGGTACCCTCCGGAGGAGGGTGGCTGGATGGCTACACCTTC,CASSLVPSGGGWLDGYTF
-,TRBJ1-2,once,TRBV28,TGTGCCAGCATCTTGGGGGATGGCTACACCTTC,CASILGDGYTF
TRBD1,TRBJ2-5,medium-sized,TRBV6-1,TGTGCCAGCAGTGATGTAGGGACAGGGATAGAGACCCAGTACTTC,CASSDVGTGIETQYF
-,TRBJ2-1,once,TRBV18,TGTGCCAGCTCACCACTCCCAGGGACCTCGTACAATGAGCAGTTCTTC,CASSPLPGTSYNEQFF
TRBD1,TRBJ2-7,once,TRBV4-1,TGCGCCAGCAGCCAACGGGACAGGGTCTCCTACGAGCAGTACTTC,CASSQRDRVSYEQYF
TRBD1,TRBJ1-2,once,TRBV7-8,TGTGCCAGCAGCCTCGACAGGGGATCTGCCGATGGCTACACCTTC,CASSLDRGSADGYTF
-,TRBJ2-7,-,TRBV28,TGTGCCAGCAGTGCTCGAGTCAGGGGGGGGTCCTACGAGCAGTACTTC,CASSARVRGGSYEQYF
-,TRBJ2-2,-,TRBV7-8,TGTGCCAGCAGCTTAATGGGTGGGAGCACCGGGGAGCTGTTTTTT,CASSLMGGSTGELFF
TRBD1,TRBJ1-2,-,TRBV2,TGTGCCAGCAGTGGACAGGGGGAGGGTGGCTACACCTTC,CASSGQGEGGYTF
TRBD2,TRBJ2-7,-,TRBV27,TGTGCCAGCAGTTTATCAGGCGCAGCGGGAGTTTTCGAGCAGTACTTC,CASSLSGAAGVFEQYF
TRBD1,TRBJ2-7,-,TRBV19,TGTGCCAGTAGTATCGGGGGGACAGGGTTACGCGAGCAGTACTTC,CASSIGGTGLREQYF
-,TRBJ1-2,-,TRBV28,TGTGCCAGCAGTCTGTCCGGGACGGTGAACTATGGCTACACCTTC,CASSLSGTVNYGYTF
-,TRBJ2-2,-,TRBV14,TGTGCCAGTAACTCGGACGAACGTTCCCAAACCGGGGAGCTGTTTTTT,CASNSDERSQTGELFF
-,TRBJ1-3,-,TRBV4-1,TGCGCCAGCAGCCAAGAGTGGCGGCTCTCTGGAAACACCATATATTTT,CASSQEWRLSGNTIYF
TRBD2,TRBJ2-7,-,TRBV4-1,TGCGCCAGCAGCCAAGCGGCTAGCGGGAGTTACGAGCAGTACTTC,CASSQAASGSYEQYF